This T cell receptor beta chain was identified during a study of beta chain features in type 1 diabetes. Study-wide results and limits: Type 1 diabetes patients showed a moderate but significant shortening of TCRB CDR3s in all four CD4+ subsets. The influence of HLA type on TCRB rearrangement stayed undetermined.

The CDR3 has 13 amino acids. In germline, CDR1 is LNHDA, CDR2 SQIVND (reference sequence). V was trimmed by 4 bases and J by 7 bases, leaving 11 bases between them. Using CD45RO/CCR7/CD25/CD127/CD95/CD27, CD4+ naive, central memory, regulatory and stem cell-like memory cells were sorted. Purity above 95% was achieved in all sorted populations. About this clone: Its antigen remains unknown.

Reverse transcribing all isolated RNA meant expressed TCRB transcripts were sequenced. Generated by immunoSEQ multiplex PCR, the TCRdb table keeps only in-frame clones and is missing some. Of around 120,000 clones listed, 17% are singletons. This chain connects TRBV19 to TRBJ2-1; D call uncertain. Sequencing used central memory CD4+ T cells from blood. This sequence originates from a man aged 18 to 35 with type 1 diabetes. CDR3 protein: CASSKERLNEQFF. CDR3 in DNA: TGTGCCAGTAGTAAGGAGAGACTTAATGAGCAGTTCTTC.